This T cell receptor beta chain was captured by sequencing in a study of spatial heterogeneity in lung cancer. On the study more broadly: Strong correlation was found between tumor-region TCR transcript counts and a T cell module score from matched bulk RNA-seq. Study-wide points: It was found that expanded intratumoral alpha and beta TCR counts tracked tumor mutation counts.

The germline gives CDR1 MDHEN, CDR2 SYDVKM. This CDR3 comprises 17 residues. Trimming stripped 2 bases from V and 0 bases from J, with 11 bases between. Many counts were recorded for this clonotype. As yet, its antigen is unknown. MiXCR, run by TCRdb on the 5' RACE reads, gives a single entry per CDR3 protein. This sample carries 7,500 to 10,000 distinct CDR3 sequences, roughly an eighth of them seen once, and the ten largest clones take 13% to 15%. Noted time point: sample taken at primary tumor resection. This chain connects TRBV28 to TRBJ1-6, with D perhaps matching TRBD1 (6 bases). The input for sequencing was lung tumor tissue, taken at surgery. The receptor comes from a male donor with early-stage non-small cell lung cancer. This CDR3 reads CASSLTLDSSYNSPLHF. In DNA, the CDR3 is TGTGCCAGCAGTTTAACCTTGGACAGCTCCTATAATTCACCCCTCCACTTT.